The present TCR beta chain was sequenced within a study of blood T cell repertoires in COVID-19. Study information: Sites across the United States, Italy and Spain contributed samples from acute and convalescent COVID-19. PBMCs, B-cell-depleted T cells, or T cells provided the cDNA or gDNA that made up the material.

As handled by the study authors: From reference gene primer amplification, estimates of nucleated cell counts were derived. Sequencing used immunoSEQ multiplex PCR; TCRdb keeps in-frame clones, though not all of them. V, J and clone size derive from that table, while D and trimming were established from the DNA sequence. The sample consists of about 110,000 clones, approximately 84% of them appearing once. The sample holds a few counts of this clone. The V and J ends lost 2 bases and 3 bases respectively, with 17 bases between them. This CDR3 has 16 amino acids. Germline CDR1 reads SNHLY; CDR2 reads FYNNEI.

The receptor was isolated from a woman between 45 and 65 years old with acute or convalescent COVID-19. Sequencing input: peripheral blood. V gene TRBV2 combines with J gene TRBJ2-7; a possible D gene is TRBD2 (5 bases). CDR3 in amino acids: CASSERRASTYYEQYF. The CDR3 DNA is TGTGCCAGCAGTGAAAGGCGGGCTTCCACCTACTACGAGCAGTACTTC.